Listed here are 2 T cell receptor beta chains from one sample, sequenced in a study of blood T cell repertoires in COVID-19. Here immunoSEQ multiplex PCR was the method, and the copy in TCRdb shows in-frame clones only, minus some. Of about 68,000 clones in the sample, around nine tenths were seen once. The sequenced sample was peripheral blood. The receptors derive from a man aged 35 to 55 with COVID-19, enrolled during active disease.

The chain has TRBV21-1 and TRBJ2-4; the table's D call of TRBD2 was not tested on the DNA. TRBV21-1 is listed as a pseudogene. CDR3 size: 21 residues. The CDR3 protein is CASSGRPRDYQASRSKNIQYF. In nucleotides, the CDR3 is TGTGCCAGCAGCGGACGGCCCCGGGACTATCAAGCCTCAAGGTCCAAAAACATTCAGTACTTC.

V usage is TRBV28 and J usage is TRBJ2-7; TRBD2 agrees at 7 bases. Germline V gene sequence: CDR1 MDHEN, CDR2 SYDVKM. The V segment lost 6 bases and the J segment 0 bases; nucleotides outside the gene matches: 2. The CDR3 consists of 13 residues. DNA for the CDR3: TGTGCCAGCAGGCTAGCGGACTCCTACGAGCAGTACTTC. Amino acids: CASRLADSYEQYF.